This T cell receptor beta chain was profiled in a study of regulatory T cells in long-lasting Graves disease. Germline assignment: CDR1 DFQATT and CDR2 SNEGSKA (reference sequence). The CDR3 is 14 residues long. Arm-PCR with iRepertoire HTBI primers amplified the CDR3 regions for these TCR beta libraries. In the original analysis: Sample data revealed roughly 62 TRBV and 12 to 15 TRBJ segments. TCRdb reanalysed the multiplex PCR reads using MiXCR and keeps one entry per CDR3 protein. What appears here as the V and J calls and clone size reflects TCRdb's work, not the paper's. The sample consists of more than 300,000 distinct CDR3 sequences, about 12% of them appearing once. Notes on the study in general: TRBV28, TRBJ1-2 and TRBJ2-5 were segments that persistent disease favored.

Time point indicated: newly diagnosed GD, antithyroid drugs for less than 3 months. RNA extracted from PBMCs served as the sequencing template. Details on this clonotype: Its antigen remains unidentified. A much larger clone differs by one base, so this may be a read error.

The data also belong to a second study, concerning T cells in Graves' hyperthyroidism and ophthalmopathy. That publication notes: Patients between 18 and 65 years old had hyperthyroidism, newly diagnosed and lasting under 2 months. HTBI primers were used for first-round RT-PCR of the TCR CDR3.

The sequence was obtained from a woman aged 18-30 years with Graves disease. V and J are TRBV20-1 and TRBJ2-7; TRBD1 matches 10 bases. Material: peripheral blood mononuclear cells (PBMCs), obtained at new diagnosis, from a patient treated with antithyroid drugs. CDR3: CNATDLGQGYEQYF. CDR3 bases: TGCAATGCTACAGACCTGGGACAGGGGTACGAGCAGTACTTC.